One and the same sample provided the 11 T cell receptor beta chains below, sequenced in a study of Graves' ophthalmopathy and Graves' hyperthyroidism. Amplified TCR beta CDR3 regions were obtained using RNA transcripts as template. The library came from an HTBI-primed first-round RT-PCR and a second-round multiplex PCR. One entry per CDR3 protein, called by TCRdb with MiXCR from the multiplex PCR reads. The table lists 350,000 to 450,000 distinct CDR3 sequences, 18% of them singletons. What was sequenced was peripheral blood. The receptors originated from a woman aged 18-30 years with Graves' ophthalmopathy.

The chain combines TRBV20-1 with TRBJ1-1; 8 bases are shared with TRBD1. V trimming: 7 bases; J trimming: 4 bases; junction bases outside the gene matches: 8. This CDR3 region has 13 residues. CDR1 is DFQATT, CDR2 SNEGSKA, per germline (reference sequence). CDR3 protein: CSGPQGAGTEAFF. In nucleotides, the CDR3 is TGCAGTGGACCCCAGGGGGCGGGCACTGAAGCTTTCTTT.

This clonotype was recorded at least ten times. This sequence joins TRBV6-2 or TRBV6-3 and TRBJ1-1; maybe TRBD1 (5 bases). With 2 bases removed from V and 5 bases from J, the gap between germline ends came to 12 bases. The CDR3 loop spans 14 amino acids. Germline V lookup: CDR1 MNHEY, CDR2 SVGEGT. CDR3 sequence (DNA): TGTGCCAGCAGTTACCCGGGACGAGGGACTGAAGCTTTCTTT. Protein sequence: CASSYPGRGTEAFF.

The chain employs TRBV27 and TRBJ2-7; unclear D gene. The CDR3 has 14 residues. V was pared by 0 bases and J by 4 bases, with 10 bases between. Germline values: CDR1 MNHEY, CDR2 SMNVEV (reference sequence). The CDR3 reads CASSLSIGRYEQYF. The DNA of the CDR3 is TGTGCCAGCAGTTTATCGATTGGAAGGTACGAGCAGTACTTC.

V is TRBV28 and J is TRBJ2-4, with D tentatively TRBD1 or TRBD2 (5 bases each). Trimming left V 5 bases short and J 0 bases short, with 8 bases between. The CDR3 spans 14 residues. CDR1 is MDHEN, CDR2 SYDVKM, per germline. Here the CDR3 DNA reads TGTGCCAGCAGTGTCGGGACAGCCAAAAACATTCAGTACTTC. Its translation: CASSVGTAKNIQYF.

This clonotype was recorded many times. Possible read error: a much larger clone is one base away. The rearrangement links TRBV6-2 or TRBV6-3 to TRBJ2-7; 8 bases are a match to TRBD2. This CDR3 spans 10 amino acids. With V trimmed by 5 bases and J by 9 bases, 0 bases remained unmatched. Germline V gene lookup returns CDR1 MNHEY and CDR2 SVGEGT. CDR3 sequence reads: CASSAGGQYF. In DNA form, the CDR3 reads TGTGCCAGCAGTGCGGGGGGGCAGTACTTC.

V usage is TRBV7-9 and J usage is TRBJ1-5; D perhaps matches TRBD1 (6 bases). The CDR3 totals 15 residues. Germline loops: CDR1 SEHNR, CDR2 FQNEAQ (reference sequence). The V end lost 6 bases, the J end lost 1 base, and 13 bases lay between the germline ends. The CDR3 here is CASRGGLGSNQPQHF. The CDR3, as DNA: TGTGCCAGCAGGGGGGGGCTGGGCAGCAATCAGCCCCAGCATTTT. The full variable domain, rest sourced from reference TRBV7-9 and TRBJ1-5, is DTGVSQNPRHKITKRGQNVTFRCDPISEHNRLYWYRQTLGQGPEFLTYFQNEAQLEKSRLLSDRFSAERPKGSFSTLEIQRTEQGDSAMYLCASRGGLGSNQPQHFGDGTRLSIL.

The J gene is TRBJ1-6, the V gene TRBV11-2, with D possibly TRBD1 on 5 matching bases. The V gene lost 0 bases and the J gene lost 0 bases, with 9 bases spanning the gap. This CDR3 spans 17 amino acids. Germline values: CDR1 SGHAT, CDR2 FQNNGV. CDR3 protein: CASSLEGTFSYNSPLHF. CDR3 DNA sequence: TGTGCCAGCAGCTTAGAAGGGACCTTCTCCTATAATTCACCCCTCCACTTT.

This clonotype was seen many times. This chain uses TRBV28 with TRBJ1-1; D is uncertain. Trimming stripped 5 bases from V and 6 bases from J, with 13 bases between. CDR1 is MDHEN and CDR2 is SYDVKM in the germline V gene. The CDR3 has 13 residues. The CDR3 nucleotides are TGTGCCAGCAGTACCTCTGGCGGCTCTGAAGCTTTCTTT. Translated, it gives CASSTSGGSEAFF.

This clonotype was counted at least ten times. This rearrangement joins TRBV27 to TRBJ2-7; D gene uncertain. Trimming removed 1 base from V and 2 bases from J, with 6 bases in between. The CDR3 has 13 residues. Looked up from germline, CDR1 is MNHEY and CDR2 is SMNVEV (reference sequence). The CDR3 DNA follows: TGTGCCAGCAGTTTATACGCCCCCTACGAGCAGTACTTC. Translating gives CASSLYAPYEQYF.

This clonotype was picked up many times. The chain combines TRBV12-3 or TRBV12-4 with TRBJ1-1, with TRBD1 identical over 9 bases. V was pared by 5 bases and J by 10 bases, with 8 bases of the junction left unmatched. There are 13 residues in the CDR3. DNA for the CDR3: TGTGCCAGCAGTCCGGGACAGGGAGGCGCAGCTTTCTTT. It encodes CASSPGQGGAAFF.

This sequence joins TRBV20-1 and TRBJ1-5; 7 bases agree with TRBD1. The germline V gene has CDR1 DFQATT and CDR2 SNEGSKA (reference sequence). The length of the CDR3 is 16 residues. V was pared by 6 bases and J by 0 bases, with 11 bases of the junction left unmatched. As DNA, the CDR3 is TGCAGTGCCCTAAGCGGGACAGCTTATAGCAATCAGCCCCAGCATTTT. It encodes CSALSGTAYSNQPQHF.